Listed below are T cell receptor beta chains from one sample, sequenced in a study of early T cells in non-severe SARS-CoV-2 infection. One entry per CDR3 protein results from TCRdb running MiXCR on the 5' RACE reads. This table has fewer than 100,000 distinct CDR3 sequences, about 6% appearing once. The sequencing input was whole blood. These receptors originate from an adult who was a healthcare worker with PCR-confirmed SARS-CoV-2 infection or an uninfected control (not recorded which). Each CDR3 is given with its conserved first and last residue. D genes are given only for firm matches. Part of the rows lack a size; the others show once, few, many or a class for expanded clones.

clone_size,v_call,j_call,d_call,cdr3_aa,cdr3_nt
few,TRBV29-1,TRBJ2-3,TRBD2,CSVRSPSGGAADTQYF,TGCAGCGTTCGGTCCCCTAGCGGGGGGGCCGCAGATACGCAGTATTTT
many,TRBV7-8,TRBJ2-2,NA,CASSLGRNTGELFF,TGTGCCAGCAGCTTAGGGCGGAACACCGGGGAGCTGTTTTTT
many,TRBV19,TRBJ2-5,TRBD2,CATSGTSGWGETQYF,TGTGCCACCTCCGGGACTAGCGGATGGGGAGAGACCCAGTACTTC
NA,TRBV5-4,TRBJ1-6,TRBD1,CASSTQGLRSPLHF,TGTGCCAGCAGCACACAGGGGCTAAGGTCACCCCTCCACTTT
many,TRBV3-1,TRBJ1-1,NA,CASSQGAGTTEDFF,TGTGCCAGCAGCCAAGGGGCAGGGACCACTGAAGATTTCTTT
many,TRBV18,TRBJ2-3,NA,CASSPQGRASDTQYF,TGTGCCAGCTCACCACAGGGCCGAGCGTCCGATACGCAGTATTTT
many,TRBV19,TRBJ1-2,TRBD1,CASSAGTVYGYTF,TGTGCCAGTAGTGCCGGGACAGTCTATGGCTACACCTTC
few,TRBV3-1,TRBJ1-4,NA,CASSQDRGAGMTVYNEKLFF,TGTGCCAGCAGCCAAGATCGGGGGGCGGGAATGACAGTTTATAATGAAAAACTGTTTTTT
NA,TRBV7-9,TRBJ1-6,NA,CASSLGIAGQSTSPLHF,TGTGCCAGCAGCTTAGGTATTGCAGGGCAATCAACTTCACCCCTCCACTTT
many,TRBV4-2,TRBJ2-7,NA,CASSQDVASPSYEQYF,TGTGCCAGCAGCCAAGATGTAGCTTCACCCTCCTACGAGCAGTACTTC
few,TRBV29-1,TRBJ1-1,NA,CSALNGLTEAFF,TGCAGCGCCTTAAATGGGTTAACTGAAGCTTTCTTT
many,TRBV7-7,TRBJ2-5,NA,CASSSVQGSETQYF,TGTGCCAGCAGCTCCGTACAGGGAAGCGAGACCCAGTACTTC
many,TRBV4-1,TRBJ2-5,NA,CASSLRRVQETQYF,TGCGCCAGCAGCCTGCGGAGGGTTCAAGAGACCCAGTACTTC
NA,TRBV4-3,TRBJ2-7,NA,CASSQDIGTDEQYF,TGCGCCAGCAGCCAAGATATTGGTACCGACGAGCAGTACTTC
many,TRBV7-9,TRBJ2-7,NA,CASSMGTGASYEQYF,TGTGCCAGCAGCATGGGGACCGGGGCCTCCTACGAGCAGTACTTC
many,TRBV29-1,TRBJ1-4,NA,CSVGYNEKLFF,TGCAGCGTTGGGTATAATGAAAAACTGTTTTTT
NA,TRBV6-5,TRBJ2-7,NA,CASSYSPYQGIAQYF,TGTGCCAGCAGTTACTCGCCATACCAGGGTATTGCGCAGTACTTC
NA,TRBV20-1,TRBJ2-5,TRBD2,CSARKSSGPLQETQYF,TGCAGTGCTAGAAAGTCTAGCGGGCCGTTACAAGAGACCCAGTACTTC
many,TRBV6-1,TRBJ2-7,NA,CANSYQAEQYF,TGTGCCAACTCATATCAGGCCGAGCAGTACTTC
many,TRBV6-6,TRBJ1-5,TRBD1,CASSYPRGQGSQPQHF,TGTGCCAGCAGTTACCCCCGGGGACAGGGGTCCCAGCCCCAGCATTTT
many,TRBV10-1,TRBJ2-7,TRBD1,CASSRGLEGEQYF,TGCGCCAGCAGCAGGGGGCTAGAGGGCGAGCAGTACTTC
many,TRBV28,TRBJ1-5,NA,CASSLSGDYSNQPQHF,TGTGCCAGCAGTTTATCGGGGGATTATAGCAATCAGCCCCAGCATTTT
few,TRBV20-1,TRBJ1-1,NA,CSASQGSLMSITEAFF,TGCAGTGCAAGCCAAGGCAGTTTAATGTCGATCACTGAAGCTTTCTTT
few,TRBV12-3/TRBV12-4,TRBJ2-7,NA,CASGPRGTYYEQYF,TGTGCCAGCGGACCCCGGGGCACCTACTACGAGCAGTACTTC
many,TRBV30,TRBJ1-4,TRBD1,CAWSPGQINEKLFF,TGTGCCTGGAGCCCGGGACAGATCAATGAAAAACTGTTTTTT
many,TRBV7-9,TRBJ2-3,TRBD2,CASSSGLAGGTDTQYF,TGTGCCAGCAGCTCGGGACTAGCGGGGGGCACAGATACGCAGTATTTT
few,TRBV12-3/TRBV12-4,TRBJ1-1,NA,CASRIRGTEAFF,TGTGCCAGCAGAATTAGGGGCACTGAAGCTTTCTTT
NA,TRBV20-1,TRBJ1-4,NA,CSAREAGTNEKLFF,TGCAGTGCTAGAGAGGCAGGAACTAATGAAAAACTGTTTTTT
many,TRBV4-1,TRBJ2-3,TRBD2,CASSQVQGGMDTQYF,TGCGCCAGCAGCCAAGTCCAGGGAGGGATGGATACGCAGTATTTT
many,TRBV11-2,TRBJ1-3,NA,CASSLYGGGNTIYF,TGTGCCAGCAGCTTATACGGGGGAGGAAACACCATATATTTT
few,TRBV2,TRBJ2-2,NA,CASRYDRRRGELFF,TGTGCCAGCAGATATGACAGGCGGCGCGGGGAGCTGTTTTTT
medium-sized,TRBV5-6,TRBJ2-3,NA,CASSLAFSQDYDTQYF,TGTGCCAGCAGCTTGGCCTTCAGCCAAGATTATGATACGCAGTATTTT
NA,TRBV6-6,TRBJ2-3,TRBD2,CASSYSGLAADTQYF,TGTGCCAGCAGTTACTCCGGACTAGCAGCAGATACGCAGTATTTT
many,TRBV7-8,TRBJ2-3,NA,CASSFRLPTDTQYF,TGTGCCAGCAGCTTTCGACTCCCTACAGATACGCAGTATTTT
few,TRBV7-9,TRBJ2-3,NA,CASSWGRGGTDTQYF,TGTGCCAGCAGCTGGGGCAGGGGAGGCACAGATACGCAGTATTTT
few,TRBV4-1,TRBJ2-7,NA,CASSQAMYTRADEQYF,TGCGCCAGCAGCCAAGCAATGTATACTCGAGCAGACGAGCAGTACTTC
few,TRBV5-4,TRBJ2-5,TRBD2,CASSLTSGGALSPETQYF,TGTGCCAGCAGCCTGACTAGCGGGGGGGCCTTATCCCCAGAGACCCAGTACTTC
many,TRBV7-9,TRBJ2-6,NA,CASSSKTRRSGANVLTF,TGTGCCAGCAGCTCAAAGACAAGAAGGTCTGGGGCCAACGTCCTGACTTTC
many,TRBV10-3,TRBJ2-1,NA,CAISDPRAGNEQFF,TGTGCCATCAGTGACCCGAGGGCAGGGAATGAGCAGTTCTTC
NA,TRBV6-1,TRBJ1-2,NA,CASSEYPEDEGYTF,TGTGCCAGCAGTGAATATCCAGAGGACGAGGGCTACACCTTC